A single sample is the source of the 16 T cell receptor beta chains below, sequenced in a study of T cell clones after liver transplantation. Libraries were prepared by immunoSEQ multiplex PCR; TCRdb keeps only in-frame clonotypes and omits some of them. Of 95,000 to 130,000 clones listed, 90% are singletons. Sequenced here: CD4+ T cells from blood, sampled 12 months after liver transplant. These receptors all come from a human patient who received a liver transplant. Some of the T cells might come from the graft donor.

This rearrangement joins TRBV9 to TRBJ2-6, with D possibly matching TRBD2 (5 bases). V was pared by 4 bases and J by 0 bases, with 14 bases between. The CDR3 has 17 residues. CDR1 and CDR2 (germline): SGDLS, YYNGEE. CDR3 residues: CASSPQTTTSGANVLTF. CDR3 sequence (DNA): TGTGCCAGCAGCCCTCAGACTACAACCTCTGGGGCCAACGTCCTGACTTTC.

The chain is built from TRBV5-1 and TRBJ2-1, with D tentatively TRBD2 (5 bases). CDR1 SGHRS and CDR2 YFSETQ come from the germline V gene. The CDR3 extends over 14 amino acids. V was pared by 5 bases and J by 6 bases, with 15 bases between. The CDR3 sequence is CASRGLTYVNEQFF. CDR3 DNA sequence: TGCGCCAGCAGAGGACTCACCTATGTCAATGAGCAGTTCTTC.

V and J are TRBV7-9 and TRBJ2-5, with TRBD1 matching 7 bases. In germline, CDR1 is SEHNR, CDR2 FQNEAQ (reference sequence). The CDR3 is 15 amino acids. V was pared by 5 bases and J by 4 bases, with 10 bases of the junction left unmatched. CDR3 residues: CASSKTDRVGETQYF. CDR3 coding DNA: TGTGCCAGCAGCAAAACAGACAGGGTAGGAGAGACCCAGTACTTC. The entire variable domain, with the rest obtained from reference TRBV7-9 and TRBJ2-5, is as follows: DTGVSQNPRHKITKRGQNVTFRCDPISEHNRLYWYRQTLGQGPEFLTYFQNEAQLEKSRLLSDRFSAERPKGSFSTLEIQRTEQGDSAMYLCASSKTDRVGETQYFGPGTRLLVL.

Here the CDR3 DNA reads TGTGCCATCAGTGGCCCGGGACTAGCGTCGCGATCAGATACGCAGTATTTT. Translating gives CAISGPGLASRSDTQYF. This chain joins TRBV10-3 and TRBJ2-3; the match to TRBD2 covers 10 bases. The CDR3 loop spans 17 amino acids. V dropped 4 bases and J dropped 4; count of bases not matched to a gene: 11. From germline, CDR1 is ENHRY and CDR2 SYGVKD.

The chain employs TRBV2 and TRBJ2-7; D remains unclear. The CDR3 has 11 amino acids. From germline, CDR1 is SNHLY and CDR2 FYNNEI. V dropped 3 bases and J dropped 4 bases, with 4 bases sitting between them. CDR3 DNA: TGTGCCAGCAGTGATAATTACGAGCAGTACTTC. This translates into CASSDNYEQYF. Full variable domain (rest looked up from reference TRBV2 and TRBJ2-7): EPEVTQTPSHQVTQMGQEVILRCVPISNHLYFYWYRQILGQKVEFLVSFYNNEISEKSEIFDDQFSVERPDGSNFTLKIRSTKLEDSAMYFCASSDNYEQYFGPGTRLTVT.

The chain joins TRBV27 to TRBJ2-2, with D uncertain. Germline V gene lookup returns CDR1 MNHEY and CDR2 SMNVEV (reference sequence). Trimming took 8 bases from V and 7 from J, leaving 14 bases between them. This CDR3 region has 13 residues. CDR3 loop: CASSPWVGGELFF. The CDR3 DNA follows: TGTGCCAGCTCCCCGTGGGTCGGCGGGGAGCTGTTTTTT.

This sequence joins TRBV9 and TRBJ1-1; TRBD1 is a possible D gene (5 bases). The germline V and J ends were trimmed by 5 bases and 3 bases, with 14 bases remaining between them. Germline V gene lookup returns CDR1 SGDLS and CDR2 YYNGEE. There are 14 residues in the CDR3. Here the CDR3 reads CASSEAGQHTEAFF. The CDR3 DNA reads TGTGCCAGCAGTGAGGCCGGACAACACACTGAAGCTTTCTTT.

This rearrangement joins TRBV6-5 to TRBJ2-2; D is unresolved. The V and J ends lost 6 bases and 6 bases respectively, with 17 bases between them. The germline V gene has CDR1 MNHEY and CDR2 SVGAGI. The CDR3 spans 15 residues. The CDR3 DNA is TGTGCCAGCAGACCCCGGGTTGTCTTAGCCGGGGAGCTGTTTTTT. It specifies CASRPRVVLAGELFF.

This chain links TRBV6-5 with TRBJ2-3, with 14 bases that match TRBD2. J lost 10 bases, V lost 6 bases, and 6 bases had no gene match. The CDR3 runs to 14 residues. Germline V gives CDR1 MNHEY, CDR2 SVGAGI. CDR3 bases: TGTGCCAGCAGGGGACTAGCGGGAGCTTCTCCGCAGTATTTT. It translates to CASRGLAGASPQYF.

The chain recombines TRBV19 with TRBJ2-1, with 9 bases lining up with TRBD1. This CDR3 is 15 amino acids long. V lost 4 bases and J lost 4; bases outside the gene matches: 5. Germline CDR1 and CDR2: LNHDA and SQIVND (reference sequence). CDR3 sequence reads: CASSNRGRRYNEQFF. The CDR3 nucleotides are TGTGCCAGTAGTAACAGGGGGCGCCGGTACAATGAGCAGTTCTTC.

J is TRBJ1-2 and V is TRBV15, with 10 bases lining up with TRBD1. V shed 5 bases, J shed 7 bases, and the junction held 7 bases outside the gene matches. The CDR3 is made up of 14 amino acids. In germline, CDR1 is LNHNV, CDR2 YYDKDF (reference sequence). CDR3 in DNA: TGTGCCACCAGCGCTGACAGGGGGCTGGGTGGCTACACCTTC. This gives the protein CATSADRGLGGYTF.

The CDR3 sequence: CASSSYVAGADNEQFF. The CDR3 DNA sequence: TGTGCCAGCAGTTCCTACGTAGCGGGAGCGGACAATGAGCAGTTCTTC. The gene calls are TRBV28 and TRBJ2-1, with TRBD2 identical over 9 bases. Germline CDR1 MDHEN, CDR2 SYDVKM. The CDR3 is made up of 16 amino acids. The V segment lost 4 bases and the J segment 5 bases; nucleotides outside the gene matches: 9.

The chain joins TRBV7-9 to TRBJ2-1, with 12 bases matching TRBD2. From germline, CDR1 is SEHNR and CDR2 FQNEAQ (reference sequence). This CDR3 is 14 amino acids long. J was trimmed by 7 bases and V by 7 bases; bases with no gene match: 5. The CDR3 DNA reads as TGTGCCAGCAACCTAGCGGGAGGGCCTAATGAGCAGTTCTTC. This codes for CASNLAGGPNEQFF. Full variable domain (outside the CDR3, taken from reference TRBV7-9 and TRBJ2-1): DTGVSQNPRHKITKRGQNVTFRCDPISEHNRLYWYRQTLGQGPEFLTYFQNEAQLEKSRLLSDRFSAERPKGSFSTLEIQRTEQGDSAMYLCASNLAGGPNEQFFGPGTRLTVL.

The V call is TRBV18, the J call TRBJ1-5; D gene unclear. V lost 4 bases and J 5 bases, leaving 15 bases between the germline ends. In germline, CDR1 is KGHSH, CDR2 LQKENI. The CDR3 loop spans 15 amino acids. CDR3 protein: CASSLLAGFDQPQHF. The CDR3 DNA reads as TGTGCCAGCTCACTTCTGGCGGGGTTTGATCAGCCCCAGCATTTT.

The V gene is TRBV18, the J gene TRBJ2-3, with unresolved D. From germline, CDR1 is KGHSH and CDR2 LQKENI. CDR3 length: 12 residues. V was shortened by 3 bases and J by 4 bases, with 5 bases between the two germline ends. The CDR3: CASSPLADTQYF. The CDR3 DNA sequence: TGTGCCAGCTCACCCTTGGCAGATACGCAGTATTTT.

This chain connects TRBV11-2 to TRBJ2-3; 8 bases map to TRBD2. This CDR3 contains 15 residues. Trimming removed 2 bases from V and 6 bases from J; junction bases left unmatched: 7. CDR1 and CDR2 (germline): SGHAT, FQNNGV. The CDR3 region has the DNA TGTGCCAGCAGCTTAAACCCGGGGGGGGGCGATACGCAGTATTTT. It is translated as CASSLNPGGGDTQYF.